This T cell receptor (beta chain) was documented in a study of B cell selection in AIRE deficiency (dated by TCRdb to the late 2010s). Background for the entire study: A comparison of TCRbeta repertoires of sorted blood CD4+ conventional T cells and regulatory T cells was made between AIRE-deficient patients and healthy controls. The TCR-sequenced cohort comprised roughly five AIRE-deficient APECED patients and roughly five healthy control donors.

The immunoSEQ platform was used to sequence the TCRbeta chains. In the original analysis: When Treg repertoires were pooled, 55,000 to 65,000 distinct TCRbeta sequences were obtained from patients and about 96,000 from healthy donors. Treg TCRbeta sequences found in two or more individuals were classed as public, and these public Treg TCRbeta sequences were then looked for in Tconv repertoires. Differences between groups were assessed by Mann-Whitney U tests with Bonferroni-Dunn correction in GraphPad Prism 7.03. TCRdb took this table from immuneACCESS and kept in-frame rearrangements with V and J called. Such tables lack part of the clones; where checked against another copy, unresolved V genes explain under half of the gap, and the rest is unexplained. The D gene and trimming were derived from the DNA, and the V and J assignments and clone size from that table. The sample table holds roughly 17,000 clones, of which approximately 94% were seen once. The ten largest clones represent 0.89% of the sample.

Summary of the overall study and its limitations: Of under 4,000 shared Treg TCRbeta sequences, approximately 30% were shared only among healthy donors and 9.3% only among patients, suggesting less efficient Treg selection without AIRE. In terms of TCRBV gene usage, CDR3 length and TCR diversity, Tconv and Treg cells from AIRE-deficient patients looked similar to Tconv and Treg cells from healthy donors. Only TCRbeta chains were sequenced, and 36.6% of the Treg sequences shared among healthy donors were also detected in healthy Tconv cells, possibly owing to differing TCRalpha chains. CDR3s were shorter in shared Treg sequences, reflecting a bias toward rearrangements that have few non-templated nucleotide insertions. Approximately 31% of the Treg TCRbeta sequences shared among healthy donors were detected in patient Tconv cells, suggesting that Treg-biased clones are diverted into the Tconv compartment.

Regulatory T cells were sorted as cells that were CD4+CD25hiCD127low/negative. The healthy donors who provided the control samples were not related to the patients. Sorting of Tconv and Treg cells intended for TCRbeta sequencing was performed on a FACSAria flow cytometer. The sorted cells were collected in 5-ml round-bottom polystyrene tubes, and the dry cell pellets were frozen at -80 degrees C prior to sequencing. According to the germline V gene (reference sequence), CDR1 reads MNHEY and CDR2 reads SMNVEV. The trim is 3 bases for V and 0 bases for J, with a gap of 10 bases between the germline ends. Reading from cysteine to phenylalanine, the CDR3 counts 15 amino acids. Solely the CDR3 DNA is kept, with 45 bases framed from the first base. Details on this clone: Its cognate antigen has yet to be identified. Qualities for individual bases were not recorded, and no much larger clone is one base off.

This TCR was recovered from a human donor in good health. Recombination joined TRBV27 with TRBJ2-3; the D gene cannot be resolved reliably. Sequenced sample: CD4+CD25+ Tregs sorted from PBMCs. In nucleotides, the sequence is TGTGCCAGCAGTTTTTGGGCTACTAGCACAGATACGCAGTATTTT. Its translation is CASSFWATSTDTQYF.